These 32 T cell receptor beta chains were all obtained from the same sample, sequenced in a study of radiotherapy plus CTLA-4 blockade in lung cancer. TCRdb's copy holds only in-frame clones and misses some; the assay was immunoSEQ multiplex PCR. The table shows more than 60,000 clones, with approximately 79% occurring only once. The starting material was peripheral blood, obtained from a patient treated with radiotherapy plus ipilimumab. These receptors originate from a human donor with non-small cell lung cancer who had a complete response to radiotherapy plus ipilimumab.

The chain links TRBV28 to TRBJ1-4; D not certain. V shed 6 bases and J shed 4 bases, with 15 bases lying between them. The germline gives CDR1 MDHEN, CDR2 SYDVKM. This CDR3 is 15 amino acids long. The CDR3 coding sequence is TGTGCCAGCAGCCCTCCCAACCGACTTAATGAAAAACTGTTTTTT. This sequence encodes CASSPPNRLNEKLFF.

This sequence joins TRBV5-1 and TRBJ2-7; tentative D call: TRBD1 (6 bases). Germline V CDR1 and CDR2: SGHRS, YFSETQ. CDR3 length: 14 residues. V shed 0 bases and J shed 2 bases, with 9 bases lying between them. As DNA, the CDR3 is TGCGCCAGCAGCTTGGGGGACATCACCTACGAGCAGTACTTC. This translates into CASSLGDITYEQYF. Drawing the rest from reference TRBV5-1 and TRBJ2-7, the complete variable domain is KAGVTQTPRYLIKTRGQQVTLSCSPISGHRSVSWYQQTPGQGLQFLFEYFSETQRNKGNFPGRFSGRQFSNSRSEMNVSTLELGDSALYLCASSLGDITYEQYFGPGTRLTVT.

The chain carries TRBV13 and TRBJ2-7; D ambiguous. Germline CDR1 is PRHDT and CDR2 is FYEKMQ (reference sequence). The CDR3 has 15 amino acids. Between the trimmed V and J ends, which lost 5 bases and 5 bases, there was a span of 19 bases. The CDR3 DNA is TGTGCCAGCAGCACGCGCCAGGAAAGGTGGAACGAGCAGTACTTC. It codes for CASSTRQERWNEQYF. Complete variable domain (other parts from reference TRBV13 and TRBJ2-7): AAGVIQSPRHLIKEKRETATLKCYPIPRHDTVYWYQQGPGQDPQFLISFYEKMQSDKGSIPDRFSAQQFSDYHSELNMSSLELGDSALYFCASSTRQERWNEQYFGPGTRLTVT.

The J gene is TRBJ2-3, the V gene TRBV10-3; a possible D gene is TRBD2 (5 bases). V gave up 3 bases and J gave up 3 bases, with 10 bases separating them. The CDR3 totals 14 residues. The germline CDR1 and CDR2 sequences are ENHRY and SYGVKD. The CDR3 DNA follows: TGTGCCATCAGTGACGTTGGCGGGACAGATACGCAGTATTTT. Translation gives CAISDVGGTDTQYF.

The chain uses TRBV28 and TRBJ1-2; D is perhaps TRBD1 (6 bases). The CDR3 runs to 14 residues. V shed 4 bases and J shed 2 bases, with 11 bases lying between them. CDR1 and CDR2 from the germline V gene are MDHEN and SYDVKM. The DNA of the CDR3 is TGTGCCAGCAGTTCCTCCGGGACAAACTATGGCTACACCTTC. Protein: CASSSSGTNYGYTF.

About this clone itself: The same CDR3 can be traced to other DNA sequences in this sample. The rearrangement uses TRBV28 and TRBJ2-7, with 7 bases that match TRBD1. The CDR3 runs to 16 residues. The V segment lost 4 bases and the J segment 3 bases; nucleotides outside the gene matches: 12. Germline loops: CDR1 MDHEN, CDR2 SYDVKM. The CDR3 DNA reads as TGTGCCAGCAGTTCCCCGGGGACAGCCGCCGGCTACGAGCAGTACTTC. Amino acid sequence: CASSSPGTAAGYEQYF.

The V gene is TRBV21-1, the J gene TRBJ1-1; whether TRBD1, the table's D call, matches the DNA was not checked. TRBV21-1 is a recognized pseudogene. The CDR3 sequence is 12 residues long. The CDR3 DNA reads as TGTGCCAGCAGTACAGGGGTCACTGAAGCTTTCTTT. Amino acid sequence: CASSTGVTEAFF.

This clone appeared once. The J gene is TRBJ1-2, the V gene TRBV2; D possibly corresponds to TRBD1 (5 bases). The CDR3 has 14 residues. CDR1 and CDR2 from the germline V gene are SNHLY and FYNNEI. V lost 6 bases and J 7 bases, leaving 18 bases between the germline ends. The CDR3 sequence is CASSPEGESIGYTF. The CDR3 DNA follows: TGTGCCAGCAGCCCTGAAGGGGAATCAATTGGCTACACCTTC.

V is TRBV5-1 and J is TRBJ2-2, with a weak D call TRBD1 (5 bases). V lost 4 bases to trimming and J lost 2 bases, with 15 bases between them. This CDR3 is 16 amino acids long. Germline V CDR1 and CDR2: SGHRS, YFSETQ. The CDR3 sequence: CASSPGQATNTGELFF. The CDR3, as DNA: TGCGCCAGCAGCCCCGGACAAGCCACCAACACCGGGGAGCTGTTTTTT.

Details on this clone: This CDR3 is also generated by other DNA sequences in the sample. This rearrangement joins TRBV9 to TRBJ2-2, with TRBD1 matching over 7 bases. There are 15 residues in the CDR3. CDR1 and CDR2 from the germline V gene are SGDLS and YYNGEE. V shed 3 bases and J 4 bases; nucleotides not matched to a gene: 6. The CDR3 coding sequence is TGTGCCAGCAGCGGTGGGACAGCTACCACCGGGGAGCTGTTTTTT. It translates to CASSGGTATTGELFF. The variable domain in full, completed from reference TRBV9 and TRBJ2-2, reads DSGVTQTPKHLITATGQRVTLRCSPRSGDLSVYWYQQSLDQGLQFLIQYYNGEERAKGNILERFSAQQFPDLHSELNLSSLELGDSALYFCASSGGTATTGELFFGEGSRLTVL.

CDR3 sequence reads: CASSRQGTNQPQHF. The CDR3 DNA is TGTGCCAGCAGCCGACAGGGTACGAATCAGCCCCAGCATTTT. The chain links TRBV5-4 to TRBJ1-5; 7 nucleotides match TRBD1. Germline loops: CDR1 SGHNT, CDR2 YYREEE (reference sequence). The CDR3 loop spans 14 amino acids. The junction had 5 bases not matched to a gene; V was cut back by 4 bases and J by 4 bases.

The chain employs TRBV9 and TRBJ2-5; 13 nucleotides align to TRBD2. Matching the DNA end better, TRBJ2-7 makes the J call doubtful. This CDR3 is 18 amino acids long. Germline V gene sequence: CDR1 SGDLS, CDR2 YYNGEE. CDR3 region: CASSAGLAGPLNPYEQYF. The CDR3 bases are TGTGCCAGCAGCGCGGGACTAGCGGGACCCCTCAACCCCTACGAGCAGTACTTC.

The chain carries TRBV28 and TRBJ2-1, with a possible D match to TRBD1 (6 bases). This CDR3 spans 23 amino acids. The germline V gene has CDR1 MDHEN and CDR2 SYDVKM. The V gene lost 5 bases and the J gene lost 4 bases, with 39 bases spanning the gap. The CDR3 region has the DNA TGTGCCAGCAGTCACAACCGGCTGGGCGGACAAGGGGGTCAGCGGAGAGAATACAATGAGCAGTTCTTC. Its protein is CASSHNRLGGQGGQRREYNEQFF. Filled out from reference TRBV28 and TRBJ2-1, the complete variable domain reads DVKVTQSSRYLVKRTGEKVFLECVQDMDHENMFWYRQDPGLGLRLIYFSYDVKMKEKGDIPEGYSVSREKKERFSLILESASTNQTSMYLCASSHNRLGGQGGQRREYNEQFFGPGTRLTVL.

V gene TRBV28 combines with J gene TRBJ1-1, with 12 bases matching TRBD1. Germline V CDR1 and CDR2: MDHEN, SYDVKM. The CDR3 covers 16 residues. The junction had 7 bases not matched to a gene; V was cut back by 4 bases and J by 4 bases. CDR3 sequence (DNA): TGTGCCAGCAGTTCTCCGGGACAGGGGGCGGGCACTGAAGCTTTCTTT. Translating it yields CASSSPGQGAGTEAFF.

This chain joins TRBV27 and TRBJ2-2; no firm D call. With 1 base removed from V and 0 bases from J, the gap between germline ends came to 9 bases. This CDR3 spans 16 amino acids. CDR1 is MNHEY, CDR2 SMNVEV, per germline (reference sequence). CDR3 residues: CASSLFQLTNTGELFF. DNA for the CDR3: TGTGCCAGCAGTTTATTCCAGTTAACGAACACCGGGGAGCTGTTTTTT.

The rearrangement joins TRBV28 to TRBJ2-3; 7 nucleotides line up with TRBD2. The CDR3 sequence is 18 residues long. The germline V gene encodes CDR1 MDHEN and CDR2 SYDVKM. J gave up 5 bases and V 1 base, and 15 bases lay outside the gene matches. The DNA of the CDR3 is TGTGCCAGCAGTTTATCCCTCTTCGTGGGCGGGAGCGTAGATACGCAGTATTTT. Translating it yields CASSLSLFVGGSVDTQYF.

This clone was observed a few times. J is TRBJ2-7 and V is TRBV7-8, with 12 positions matching TRBD2. CDR3 size: 17 residues. Germline values: CDR1 SGHVS, CDR2 FQNEAQ. The junction had 7 bases not matched to a gene; V was cut back by 2 bases and J by 2 bases. DNA of the CDR3: TGTGCCAGCAGCTTATTATGGCTAGCGGGGGGGCCCTACGAGCAGTACTTC. Residues: CASSLLWLAGGPYEQYF. The entire variable domain, with the rest obtained from reference TRBV7-8 and TRBJ2-7, is as follows: GAGVSQSPRYKVAKRGQDVALRCDPISGHVSLFWYQQALGQGPEFLTYFQNEAQLDKSGLPSDRFFAERPEGSVSTLKIQRTQQEDSAVYLCASSLLWLAGGPYEQYFGPGTRLTVT.

The CDR3 DNA reads TGCGCCAGCAGCTTGGTTGCGGGGGGGAGCCGGCGTGAGCAGTTCTTC. This translates into CASSLVAGGSRREQFF. The chain uses TRBV5-1 and TRBJ2-1; TRBD2 aligns across 9 bases. Trimming cost V 0 bases and J 9 bases; bases outside gene matches: 10. The germline V gene encodes CDR1 SGHRS and CDR2 YFSETQ. The CDR3 is 16 residues long. The full variable domain, rest sourced from reference TRBV5-1 and TRBJ2-1, is KAGVTQTPRYLIKTRGQQVTLSCSPISGHRSVSWYQQTPGQGLQFLFEYFSETQRNKGNFPGRFSGRQFSNSRSEMNVSTLELGDSALYLCASSLVAGGSRREQFFGPGTRLTVL.

CDR3 residues: CASSLGLVGGIQYF. The DNA of the CDR3 is TGTGCCAGCAGCTTAGGATTGGTGGGGGGCATTCAGTACTTC. The chain combines TRBV7-2 with TRBJ2-4; maybe TRBD2 (6 bases). Deletions cut 1 base from V and 9 bases from J, with 13 bases between. The CDR3 covers 14 residues. Germline loops: CDR1 SGHTA, CDR2 FQGNSA.

Concerning this clone itself: At one end, the junction sequence differs from germline, possibly due to a read error. The J gene is TRBJ1-2, the V gene TRBV2; TRBD1 is a possible D gene (5 bases). The CDR3 is made up of 10 amino acids. Germline V gives CDR1 SNHLY, CDR2 FYNNEI. The CDR3 loop is CASSYGGSAF. In DNA form, the CDR3 reads TGTGCCAGCAGCTATGGGGGGTCTGCCTTC.

This clone came up a few times. The rearrangement uses TRBV5-6 and TRBJ1-1; no firm D call. This CDR3 region has 15 residues. The germline V gene encodes CDR1 SGHDT and CDR2 YYEEEE. Trimming shortened V by 1 base and J by 0 bases, and 10 bases separated the two germline ends. CDR3 bases: TGTGCCAGCAGCTTGTTGTCCTACCTGAACACTGAAGCTTTCTTT. Its protein is CASSLLSYLNTEAFF. Full variable domain (rest looked up from reference TRBV5-6 and TRBJ1-1): DAGVTQSPTHLIKTRGQQVTLRCSPKSGHDTVSWYQQALGQGPQFIFQYYEEEERQRGNFPDRFSGHQFPNYSSELNVNALLLGDSALYLCASSLLSYLNTEAFFGQGTRLTVV.

This clone was counted a few times. The chain recombines TRBV6-5 with TRBJ1-2; D unresolved. Trimming stripped 5 bases from V and 3 bases from J, with 10 bases between. This CDR3 comprises 13 residues. Per the germline V gene, CDR1 is MNHEY and CDR2 is SVGAGI. CDR3 sequence: CASSVTVYYGYTF. The DNA for the CDR3 is TGTGCCAGCAGTGTAACAGTCTACTATGGCTACACCTTC.

V gene TRBV28 combines with J gene TRBJ2-7, with D possibly TRBD1 on 6 matching bases. The CDR3 runs to 15 residues. The V end lost 3 bases, the J end lost 2 bases, and 14 bases lay between the germline ends. The germline V gene has CDR1 MDHEN and CDR2 SYDVKM. The CDR3 region has the DNA TGTGCCAGCAGTTTTTCCCAGGGGACAACCTACGAGCAGTACTTC. Translation gives CASSFSQGTTYEQYF.

CDR3 DNA sequence: TGTGCCAGCAGTGGGGACAGGGGGGATACCTTGTTCTATAATTCACCCCTCCACTTT. It yields the protein CASSGDRGDTLFYNSPLHF. The rearrangement links TRBV5-6 to TRBJ1-6; TRBD1 matches 11 bases. The V and J ends lost 5 bases and 3 bases, in that order; junction bases with no gene match: 13. The CDR3 is 19 residues long. CDR1 and CDR2 from the germline V gene are SGHDT and YYEEEE. The full variable domain, completed using reference TRBV5-6 and TRBJ1-6, is DAGVTQSPTHLIKTRGQQVTLRCSPKSGHDTVSWYQQALGQGPQFIFQYYEEEERQRGNFPDRFSGHQFPNYSSELNVNALLLGDSALYLCASSGDRGDTLFYNSPLHFGNGTRLTVT.

This clone has a handful of counts. The chain carries TRBV19 and TRBJ1-5; 8 nucleotides align to TRBD1. Looked up from germline, CDR1 is LNHDA and CDR2 is SQIVND (reference sequence). J was trimmed by 6 bases and V by 10 bases; bases with no gene match: 8. The CDR3 covers 13 residues. The CDR3 sequence: CAMDREQGQPQHF. CDR3 nucleotide sequence: TGTGCCATGGACAGGGAACAAGGTCAGCCCCAGCATTTT.

The chain couples TRBV30 to TRBJ2-7; D remains unclear. V dropped 0 bases and J dropped 0 bases, with 12 bases sitting between them. This CDR3 has 15 amino acids. Germline-derived CDR1 and CDR2 are GTSNPN and SVGIG (reference sequence). The CDR3 nucleotides read TGTGCCTGGAGTGTACGGATCCGCGGCTCCTACGAGCAGTACTTC. Its translation is CAWSVRIRGSYEQYF.

This clone was detected only once. The chain carries TRBV6-5 and TRBJ2-3; TRBD2 matches 7 bases. The CDR3 is 12 residues long. Trimming cost V 6 bases and J 9 bases; bases outside gene matches: 6. From germline, CDR1 is MNHEY and CDR2 SVGAGI. Written as DNA, the CDR3 is TGTGCCAGCAGCCGGACTAGTGCGACGCAGTATTTT. It yields the protein CASSRTSATQYF.

The rearrangement links TRBV9 to TRBJ2-2, with D hard to call. The CDR3 has 16 amino acids. CDR1 and CDR2 (germline): SGDLS, YYNGEE. With 0 bases removed from V and 0 bases from J, the gap between germline ends came to 9 bases. CDR3 amino acids: CASSVVADANTGELFF. The CDR3 nucleotides read TGTGCCAGCAGCGTAGTAGCAGACGCGAACACCGGGGAGCTGTTTTTT.

The rearrangement links TRBV15 to TRBJ2-7; weak D call: TRBD2 (7 bases). Germline V CDR1 and CDR2: LNHNV, YYDKDF (reference sequence). Deletions cut 6 bases from V and 7 bases from J, with 28 bases between. CDR3 size: 17 residues. As DNA, the CDR3 is TGTGCCACCAGTAGAAATTTTGGAGAACCCAGGGGAGGGGAGCAGTACTTC. Its protein product is CATSRNFGEPRGGEQYF.

The rearrangement links TRBV6-1 to TRBJ2-3, with 7 bases that match TRBD2. The trim removed 1 base at V and 1 base at J, leaving 2 bases unmatched. Per germline, CDR1 MNHNS and CDR2 SASEGT. CDR3 length: 15 residues. The CDR3 nucleotides read TGTGCCAGCAGTGAAGTTGGGGGGGGCACAGATACGCAGTATTTT. It yields the protein CASSEVGGGTDTQYF.

V gene TRBV7-2 combines with J gene TRBJ2-5; no firm D call. Germline CDR1 and CDR2: SGHTA and FQGNSA. CDR3 length: 12 amino acids. V was pared by 2 bases and J by 10 bases, with 11 bases between. CDR3 in DNA: TGTGCCAGCAGCTTAACACAGCTTAACCAGTACTTC. It is translated as CASSLTQLNQYF.

The chain carries TRBV7-9 and TRBJ2-5; no clear D. The DNA matches TRBJ2-7 better at its end, which makes the J call doubtful. The V gene's germline CDR1 is SEHNR and CDR2 FQNEAQ (reference sequence). The CDR3 has 11 amino acids. DNA of the CDR3: TGTGCCAGCAGCCTCACTAACGAGCAGTACTTC. It encodes CASSLTNEQYF.